A selection of T cell receptor beta chains follows, all from one sample in a study of blood T cells in healthy people across ages. TCRdb reprocessed the 5' RACE reads with MiXCR, giving one entry per CDR3 protein. The repertoire holds roughly 680,000 distinct CDR3 sequences, with over 40% as singletons. The specimen sequenced was blood. The receptors were gathered from a woman older than 75 in good health. The CDR3 runs from the conserved cysteine through the conserved F or W. D genes are given only for firm matches. Only some rows state a clone size, as once, few, many or a class for expanded clones.

size,D,J,V,DNA,CDR3
NA,TRBD2,TRBJ2-5,TRBV6-6,TGTGCCACGGTAGCGGGGGGGAAAGAGACCCAGTACTTC,CATVAGGKETQYF
NA,NA,TRBJ2-1,TRBV11-2,TGTGCCAGCAGCTCCAGACGGGGACACAATGAGCAGTTCTTC,CASSSRRGHNEQFF
many,NA,TRBJ2-4,TRBV5-1,TGCGCCAGCAGCCTTGGGGACAACAGAGGGCCCATTCAGTACTTC,CASSLGDNRGPIQYF
few,NA,TRBJ2-2,TRBV27,TGTGCCAGCAGTCTCCAACAAGGGACCGGGCCCGGGGAGCTGTTTTTT,CASSLQQGTGPGELFF
many,NA,TRBJ2-1,TRBV7-9,TGTGCCAGCGGGCTAGATGTATTCCATCGGTCCAAGCAGTTCTTC,CASGLDVFHRSKQFF
NA,NA,TRBJ2-2,TRBV14,TGTGCCAGCAGCCTACGGACTCCGAGGGGCGGGGAGCTGTTTTTT,CASSLRTPRGGELFF
NA,TRBD1,TRBJ1-1,TRBV2,TGTGCCAGCAGTGGGGACAGGATTGAAGCTTTCTTT,CASSGDRIEAFF
many,TRBD2,TRBJ2-1,TRBV20-1,TGCAGTGCTAGAGTAGCGGGGGCTGCCAATGAGCAGTTCTTC,CSARVAGAANEQFF
few,NA,TRBJ2-2,TRBV25-1,TGTGCCAGCAGTGAATTTCAGAACACCGGGGAGCTGTTTTTT,CASSEFQNTGELFF
NA,NA,TRBJ2-1,TRBV5-5,TGTGCCAGCAGCTTGGGCGGCGCGGGCTTCGATGAGCAGTTCTTC,CASSLGGAGFDEQFF
few,TRBD1,TRBJ1-1,TRBV25-1,TGTGCCAGCAGTGCGCGGGACAGGGGGCTAACTGAAGCTTTCTTT,CASSARDRGLTEAFF
few,TRBD1,TRBJ2-3,TRBV28,TGTGCCAGCAGGACAGGGGGCAAGACAGATACGCAGTATTTT,CASRTGGKTDTQYF
NA,TRBD1,TRBJ2-7,TRBV2,TGTGCCAGCAGTTCGGACAGGGTGATCGGAGACGAGCAGTACTTC,CASSSDRVIGDEQYF
NA,TRBD2,TRBJ2-7,TRBV14,TGTGCCAGCAGCCAAAGTTGGGGGGGCGAGCAGTACTTC,CASSQSWGGEQYF
many,NA,TRBJ1-6,TRBV14,TGTGCCAGCAGCCTCCAGGGACCTTCACCCCTCCACTTT,CASSLQGPSPLHF
NA,NA,TRBJ2-7,TRBV28,TGTGCCATCAGCGGAGGAGGGCCGCCCTACGAGCAGTACTTC,CAISGGGPPYEQYF
NA,TRBD2,TRBJ2-7,TRBV29-1,TGCAGCGTCACTAGCGGAACCTACGAGCAGTACTTC,CSVTSGTYEQYF
few,NA,TRBJ1-2,TRBV20-1,TGCAGTGCTAGACAGGGGCCTAACTATGGCTACACCTTC,CSARQGPNYGYTF
many,NA,TRBJ2-4,TRBV6-5,TGTGCCAGCAGTTACTCGGTAGGGGGTGGGATAGCCAAAAACATTCAGTACTTC,CASSYSVGGGIAKNIQYF
NA,NA,TRBJ1-2,TRBV5-1,TGCGCCAGCAGCTTGTCGACGGGGCCCGATAACTATGGCTACACCTTC,CASSLSTGPDNYGYTF
few,NA,TRBJ2-7,TRBV7-6,TGTGCCAGCACCCTCGGTGTCGGTGCCTCCTCCTACAATGAGCAGTACTTC,CASTLGVGASSYNEQYF
NA,NA,TRBJ2-1,TRBV6-5,TGTGCCAGCAGTCCCAGTGCGGGCTACAATGAGCAGTTCTTC,CASSPSAGYNEQFF
once,TRBD1,TRBJ2-3,TRBV29-1,TGCAGCTCCGAACTCCCAGGGGGTACGCAGTATTTT,CSSELPGGTQYF
many,NA,TRBJ2-5,TRBV5-1,TGCGCCAGCAGCTTGGGATGGACCCAAGAGACCCAGTACTTC,CASSLGWTQETQYF
many,NA,TRBJ2-7,TRBV29-1,TGCAGCGTTGAAGATCGGGGCAGCAACGAGCAGTACTTC,CSVEDRGSNEQYF
NA,NA,TRBJ2-3,TRBV7-3,TGCGCCAGCAGCTCCGGACTAACGACAGATACGCAGTATTTT,CASSSGLTTDTQYF
many,TRBD2,TRBJ2-3,TRBV29-1,TGCAGCGCCCCGACTAGCGGGAGAGGGACGCAGTATTTT,CSAPTSGRGTQYF
few,TRBD2,TRBJ2-2,TRBV25-1,TGTGCCAGCAGTAACCGACTAGCGGGCACCGGGGAGCTGTTTTTT,CASSNRLAGTGELFF
NA,TRBD2,TRBJ2-3,TRBV2,TGTGCCAGCAGTCCAGCGGGAGGGAAGGGGGATACGCAGTATTTT,CASSPAGGKGDTQYF
few,NA,TRBJ2-1,TRBV5-1,TGCGCCAGCAGAAACCCAATTGGGGGCCTCTCCTACAATGAGCAGTTCTTC,CASRNPIGGLSYNEQFF
few,NA,TRBJ1-5,TRBV20-1,TGCAGTGCTAGAGAGAAGAACAATCAGCCCCAGCATTTT,CSAREKNNQPQHF
many,TRBD1,TRBJ2-7,TRBV6-1,TGTGCCACGCGGACAGGTTCCTACGAGCAGTACTTC,CATRTGSYEQYF
many,TRBD2,TRBJ2-1,TRBV5-5,TGTGCCAGCAGCTTGGAGGGAGGGCAGTCCGCTGAGCAGTTCTTC,CASSLEGGQSAEQFF
NA,NA,TRBJ2-7,TRBV14,TGTGCCAGCAGCCAAGTGGGGCCCCCCCATAAGCAGTACTTC,CASSQVGPPHKQYF
few,TRBD2,TRBJ2-1,TRBV28,TGTGCCAGCAGCATTTTTAGCGGGGGGCGGGTTGAGCAGTTCTTC,CASSIFSGGRVEQFF
many,NA,TRBJ2-1,TRBV5-6,TGTGCCAGCAGCCCGATCGGACAGTACGATGAGCAGTTCTTC,CASSPIGQYDEQFF
NA,NA,TRBJ2-6,TRBV4-3,TGCGCCAGCAGCCAGCCCCCCACCAGAGTGGGGGCCAACGTCCTGACTTTC,CASSQPPTRVGANVLTF
NA,NA,TRBJ1-4,TRBV15,TGTGCCACCAGCAGACAGGGCGATTATAATGAAAAACTGTTTTTT,CATSRQGDYNEKLFF
NA,TRBD2,TRBJ2-5,TRBV28,TGTGCCAGCAGGAGGACTAGCGGGGGGATGAAAGAGACCCAGTACTTC,CASRRTSGGMKETQYF
NA,NA,TRBJ2-7,TRBV21-1,TGTGCCAGCAGCAAAGCCAACCGCGGAACAGCTAGAGGGGAGCAGTACTTC,CASSKANRGTARGEQYF
few,TRBD1,TRBJ2-2,TRBV27,TGTGCCAGCAACCGGGACAGGGGGCTTTCCGGGGAGCTGTTTTTT,CASNRDRGLSGELFF
many,NA,TRBJ1-2,TRBV18,TGTGCCAGCTCACAGAACGGCCTAAGAGATGGCTACACCTTC,CASSQNGLRDGYTF